The 22 T cell receptor beta chains listed next were all sequenced from one sample in a study of cytomegalovirus exposure and HLA in healthy donors. Assay used: immunoSEQ multiplex PCR; TCRdb lists only in-frame clones, some missing. The sample consists of approximately 200,000 clones, around 83% of them appearing once. Sequencing was done on a sample of PBMCs. The receptors were gathered from a woman aged 25-40 years in good health and CMV-seropositive.

The V call is TRBV2, the J call TRBJ2-2; 8 bases fit TRBD2. This CDR3 contains 16 residues. Germline CDR1 reads SNHLY; CDR2 reads FYNNEI. After removal of 7 bases from V and 7 bases from J, the junction contained 14 bases not matched to a gene. The CDR3: CASTGREVGGYGELFF. Written as DNA, the CDR3 is TGTGCCAGCACCGGGAGGGAGGTCGGCGGATACGGGGAGCTGTTTTTT.

The chain has TRBV27 and TRBJ2-7, with 9 bases that match TRBD1. With 7 bases clipped from V and 4 bases from J, the junction kept 11 bases outside the gene matches. This CDR3 is built from 15 residues. The germline V gene has CDR1 MNHEY and CDR2 SMNVEV (reference sequence). The CDR3 spells CASTGSRQGVYEQYF. The CDR3 coding sequence is TGTGCCAGCACAGGATCTCGACAGGGGGTTTACGAGCAGTACTTC.

The chain carries TRBV5-5 and TRBJ1-5, with 10 nucleotides matching TRBD1. After removal of 3 bases from V and 0 bases from J, the junction contained 9 bases not matched to a gene. Germline V CDR1 and CDR2: SGHKS, YYEKEE (reference sequence). The CDR3 contains 18 residues. CDR3 in amino acids: CASSSMDRGDYSNQPQHF. The CDR3 bases are TGTGCCAGCAGCTCTATGGACAGGGGGGATTATAGCAATCAGCCCCAGCATTTT. Using reference TRBV5-5 and TRBJ1-5 for the parts outside the CDR3, the full variable domain is DAGVTQSPTHLIKTRGQQVTLRCSPISGHKSVSWYQQVLGQGPQFIFQYYEKEERGRGNFPDRFSARQFPNYSSELNVNALLLGDSALYLCASSSMDRGDYSNQPQHFGDGTRLSIL.

The chain joins TRBV4-2 to TRBJ1-1, with D hard to call. Germline V CDR1 and CDR2: LGHNA, YNFKEQ. V was trimmed by 1 base and J by 4 bases, leaving 16 bases between them. The CDR3 has 16 amino acids. The CDR3: CASSQVKGGGSTEAFF. CDR3 nucleotide sequence: TGTGCCAGCAGCCAAGTCAAGGGCGGAGGGTCCACTGAAGCTTTCTTT.

J is TRBJ2-7 and V is TRBV11-3; weak D call: TRBD1 (6 bases). In germline, CDR1 is SGHNT, CDR2 YENEEA. This CDR3 has 13 amino acids. Trimming left V 0 bases short and J 5 bases short, with 8 bases between. CDR3 protein: CASSLDRGHEQYF. The CDR3 coding sequence is TGTGCCAGCAGCTTAGACAGGGGCCACGAGCAGTACTTC.

V gene TRBV28 combines with J gene TRBJ2-7; no definite D call. V lost 6 bases to trimming and J lost 3 bases, with 12 bases between them. The CDR3 spans 13 residues. Germline V CDR1 and CDR2: MDHEN, SYDVKM. The DNA for the CDR3 is TGTGCCAGCAGGGAAGGAGTAGGCTACGAGCAGTACTTC. This gives the protein CASREGVGYEQYF.

This chain connects TRBV28 to TRBJ1-2; TRBD1 agrees at 7 bases. V lost 6 bases to trimming and J lost 5 bases; unmatched junction nucleotides: 3. Germline CDR1 is MDHEN and CDR2 is SYDVKM. The length of the CDR3 is 12 residues. The DNA for the CDR3 is TGTGCCAGCAGGGGACAGTTATATGGCTACACCTTC. It codes for CASRGQLYGYTF.

This clone came up a few times. V and J are TRBV7-9 and TRBJ2-7; perhaps TRBD2 as D (5 bases). The V gene's germline CDR1 is SEHNR and CDR2 FQNEAQ (reference sequence). Trimming took 6 bases from V and 8 from J, leaving 11 bases between them. This CDR3 has 11 amino acids. CDR3 loop: CASSILDQQYF. Written as DNA, the CDR3 is TGTGCCAGCAGTATACTAGACCAGCAGTACTTC.

This rearrangement joins TRBV9 to TRBJ2-3, with 11 bases aligning to TRBD2. The CDR3 extends over 15 amino acids. Per the germline V gene, CDR1 is SGDLS and CDR2 is YYNGEE. Unmatched junction bases numbered 6, after V lost 2 bases and J lost 7 bases. The CDR3 nucleotides are TGTGCCAGCAGCGTTGGGGGACTAGCGGCTTATACGCAGTATTTT. Translation gives CASSVGGLAAYTQYF.

The chain combines TRBV30 with TRBJ2-1; 10 nucleotides align to TRBD2. Trimming took 2 bases from V and 8 from J; bases not matched to a gene: 15. The CDR3 runs to 17 residues. From germline, CDR1 is GTSNPN and CDR2 SVGIG (reference sequence). CDR3 amino acids: CAWSIEPGLAIRYEQFF. CDR3 in DNA: TGTGCCTGGAGTATAGAGCCGGGACTAGCGATTAGGTATGAGCAGTTCTTC.

This clone was seen once. The chain couples TRBV29-1 to TRBJ1-1; possibly TRBD1 for D (5 bases). This CDR3 region has 11 residues. Germline assignment: CDR1 SQVTM and CDR2 ANQGSEA. Trimming removed 5 bases from V and 3 bases from J, with 7 bases in between. DNA of the CDR3: TGCAGCGTTCGGGGGGACACTGAAGCTTTCTTT. Residues: CSVRGDTEAFF.

The chain uses TRBV19 and TRBJ2-3; 9 bases map to TRBD1. This CDR3 comprises 14 residues. The V gene's germline CDR1 is LNHDA and CDR2 SQIVND (reference sequence). Losses at the gene ends were 7 bases for V and 2 bases for J; bases not matched to a gene: 4. The CDR3 DNA follows: TGTGCCAGTACCGACAGGGGGGACACAGATACGCAGTATTTT. Residues: CASTDRGDTDTQYF.

The V call is TRBV5-1, the J call TRBJ1-2; 10 bases align to TRBD1. This CDR3 is 16 amino acids long. Looked up from germline, CDR1 is SGHRS and CDR2 is YFSETQ. V lost 5 bases, J lost 6 bases, and 13 bases stayed unmatched. Here the CDR3 reads CASRDGQGGLRDGYTF. CDR3 bases: TGCGCCAGCAGAGACGGACAGGGGGGCCTTAGGGATGGCTACACCTTC.

In its sample, this clone was seen a few times. This sequence joins TRBV5-4 and TRBJ1-1; a weak D match, TRBD1 (6 bases). Germline V gene sequence: CDR1 SGHNT, CDR2 YYREEE (reference sequence). CDR3 size: 14 residues. The V gene lost 0 bases and the J gene lost 9 bases, with 15 bases spanning the gap. The CDR3 DNA is TGTGCCAGCAGCTTGGAGGGGCGAGGGGGAAAAGCTTTCTTT. Translated, it gives CASSLEGRGGKAFF.

A single count supports this clone. The chain recombines TRBV6-5 with TRBJ1-4, with TRBD1 as a possible D gene (5 bases). V was clipped by 10 bases and J by 3 bases, with 12 bases between them. The CDR3 loop spans 13 amino acids. Germline V gene sequence: CDR1 MNHEY, CDR2 SVGAGI. CDR3 DNA sequence: TGTGCCACCCGACAGCCCCCTAATGAAAAACTGTTTTTT. This translates into CATRQPPNEKLFF.

V usage is TRBV30 and J usage is TRBJ1-1; D may be TRBD1 (6 bases). Germline CDR1 GTSNPN, CDR2 SVGIG (reference sequence). The CDR3 has 13 amino acids. V lost 3 bases and J 2 bases, leaving 10 bases between the germline ends. The CDR3 sequence: CAWSGQLNTEAFF. In DNA form, the CDR3 reads TGTGCCTGGAGCGGACAGTTAAACACTGAAGCTTTCTTT.

The gene calls are TRBV11-2 and TRBJ1-3, with no clear D. The CDR3 has 12 amino acids. Trimming left V 0 bases short and J 10 bases short, with 7 bases between. From germline, CDR1 is SGHAT and CDR2 FQNNGV. CDR3 in amino acids: CASSLETRTIYF. The CDR3 DNA follows: TGTGCCAGCAGCTTAGAGACACGTACCATATATTTT. The entire variable domain, with the rest obtained from reference TRBV11-2 and TRBJ1-3, is as follows: EAGVAQSPRYKIIEKRQSVAFWCNPISGHATLYWYQQILGQGPKLLIQFQNNGVVDDSQLPKDRFSAERLKGVDSTLKIQPAKLEDSAVYLCASSLETRTIYFGEGSWLTVV.

V and J are TRBV6-1 and TRBJ2-7, with 8 bases lining up with TRBD1. This CDR3 contains 13 residues. V was clipped by 6 bases and J by 5 bases; unmatched bases: 6. The V gene's germline CDR1 is MNHNS and CDR2 SASEGT. CDR3 amino acids: CASSDRTGNEQYF. CDR3 bases: TGTGCCAGCAGCGATAGGACAGGGAACGAGCAGTACTTC.

The chain is built from TRBV9 and TRBJ1-1, with a tentative D call TRBD1 (5 bases). Trimming removed 0 bases at V and 0 bases at J, with 12 bases between. From germline, CDR1 is SGDLS and CDR2 YYNGEE. This CDR3 has 16 amino acids. The CDR3 region is CASSVGIGGVNTEAFF. As DNA, the CDR3 is TGTGCCAGCAGCGTAGGTATCGGGGGAGTGAACACTGAAGCTTTCTTT.

This chain connects TRBV2 to TRBJ2-1, with 12 positions matching TRBD2. The V segment lost 7 bases and the J segment 7 bases; nucleotides outside the gene matches: 5. CDR1 is SNHLY and CDR2 is FYNNEI in the germline V gene. The CDR3 length is 14 residues. This CDR3 is CASKTSGSNNEQFF. The CDR3 DNA reads as TGTGCCAGCAAGACTAGCGGGAGTAATAATGAGCAGTTCTTC.

The CDR3 here is CASSTGNQPQHF. CDR3 DNA sequence: TGTGCCAGCAGTACAGGCAATCAGCCCCAGCATTTT. J is TRBJ1-5 and V is TRBV28, with D hard to call. Trimming cost V 5 bases and J 2 bases, with 4 bases left between them. Per the germline V gene, CDR1 is MDHEN and CDR2 is SYDVKM. This CDR3 region has 12 residues.

The chain joins TRBV2 to TRBJ2-4, with TRBD2 matching over 7 bases. CDR3 size: 17 residues. J gave up 1 base and V 6 bases, and 12 bases lay outside the gene matches. Germline CDR1 reads SNHLY; CDR2 reads FYNNEI. The CDR3 bases are TGTGCCAGCAGCTTCAGACTAGCCGGCTCCGCCAAAAACATTCAGTACTTC. Translating gives CASSFRLAGSAKNIQYF.